Listed here is a single T cell receptor beta chain. Antigen unknown. PCR was performed using 60 Vbeta and 13 Jbeta primers. Data came from immunoSEQ multiplex PCR; TCRdb stores just in-frame clones and leaves some out. Here the sample spans about 100,000 clones, 81% being singletons. This record belongs to a study of cytomegalovirus exposure and HLA in healthy donors. Study-wide findings and caveats: Later findings reportedly placed an Asian-associated ancestry cluster below the approximately 630-donor mean for N-insertions. Other equally common chains were less clonally expanded than HLA-associated TCR beta chains, a later analysis showed. Using a false discovery rate of 0.05, a later analysis showed that 15,000 to 20,000 TCR beta sequences were associated with HLA alleles.

The germline gives CDR1 LGHNA, CDR2 YNFKEQ. Trimming left V 1 base short and J 2 bases short, with 7 bases between. The CDR3 totals 14 residues. The sequencing input was PBMCs. The J gene is TRBJ2-3, the V gene TRBV4-2; unclear D gene. This receptor was taken from a woman between 70 and 85 years old in good health and CMV-seropositive. CDR3 residues: CASSQVGSTDTQYF. The CDR3 DNA reads TGTGCCAGCAGCCAAGTCGGGTCCACAGATACGCAGTATTTT.